This T cell receptor beta chain was recovered during a study of cytomegalovirus exposure and HLA in healthy donors. Despite likely unrecorded immune exposures, the donors were nominally healthy at the time of sampling. On this clone: Its antigen is not known.

A multiplex PCR was run with 60 Vbeta primers and 13 Jbeta primers. Sequenced by immunoSEQ multiplex PCR; TCRdb stores in-frame clones only, minus some. The sample has about 79,000 clones. Overall study findings and caveats: Productive rates of about 87% or about 30% were seen for most TCR beta V segments in an earlier analysis. No immune exposure information besides CMV serostatus was available. In a later analysis, specific HLA alleles were associated with 15,000 or so TCR beta sequences at a 0.05 false discovery rate.

The junction had 10 bases not matched to a gene; V was cut back by 5 bases and J by 6 bases. The CDR3 has 16 residues. CDR1 SGDLS and CDR2 YYNGEE come from the germline V gene. The rearrangement uses TRBV9 and TRBJ2-2, with 10 positions matching TRBD2. The TCR was taken from a man aged 25 to 40 in good health and CMV-seronegative. Material for sequencing was PBMCs. The CDR3 region is CASRRTSGTLAGELFF. The CDR3, as DNA: TGTGCCAGCAGACGGACTAGCGGAACTCTGGCCGGGGAGCTGTTTTTT.